The entry below gives a single TCR beta chain sequence along with its context. What it binds is unknown. These data come from a study of shared clonotypes between healthy human individuals. Study-wide context: Donor composition was a couple of women and three men, aged 18 to 49.

Naive CD8 isolation took CD45RO-negative cells positively selected for CCR7 and excluded terminally differentiated effector memory CD45RA+ cells. The CDR3 has 15 amino acids. Germline CDR1 is MNHEY and CDR2 is SMNVEV (reference sequence). Trimming removed 0 bases from V and 2 bases from J, with 8 bases in between. Sequenced by immunoSEQ multiplex PCR; TCRdb stores in-frame clones only, minus some. The repertoire includes millions of clones, 85% to 95% of them detected once, and roughly 1.7% sits in the top ten. Study findings and constraints: Generation probabilities were higher for clonotypes shared across all four sorted-subset donors than for unshared ones.

V and J are TRBV27 and TRBJ2-1; D remains ambiguous. The clonotype comes from a man between 18 and 29 years old in good health. Some clones in this sample may be carry-over from other donors' samples. Sequencing was performed on naive CD8+ T cells from PBMCs. Here the CDR3 reads CASSLSTDPYNEQFF. In DNA, the CDR3 is TGTGCCAGCAGTTTATCAACGGACCCCTACAATGAGCAGTTCTTC.